The 7 T cell receptor beta chains below were found in one sample sequenced in a study of blood T cell repertoires in COVID-19. The repertoire was sequenced with immunoSEQ multiplex PCR; TCRdb's copy has only in-frame clones and lacks some. The table has fewer than 200,000 clones, 85% to 90% seen once; the top ten hold less than 3.5%. Sequenced: peripheral blood. These receptors were taken from a man in his forties with active or convalescent COVID-19.

The chain links TRBV18 to TRBJ1-5; D not certain. This CDR3 is built from 15 residues. The V end was cut by 5 bases, the J end by 0 bases, with 11 bases between. The germline V gene has CDR1 KGHSH and CDR2 LQKENI. Here the CDR3 DNA reads TGTGCCAGCTCAGTTTCACAGTATAGCAATCAGCCCCAGCATTTT. This sequence encodes CASSVSQYSNQPQHF.

V and J are TRBV7-9 and TRBJ2-7; 9 bases match TRBD1. Germline CDR1 SEHNR, CDR2 FQNEAQ (reference sequence). Trimming removed 3 bases from V and 4 bases from J; junction bases left unmatched: 16. The CDR3 has 18 residues. This chain's CDR3 is CASSFRFTDRDRAYEQYF. As DNA, the CDR3 is TGTGCCAGCAGCTTTAGGTTTACCGACCGGGACAGGGCGTACGAGCAGTACTTC.

V and J are TRBV11-3 and TRBJ2-2, with D possibly matching TRBD2 (5 bases). The CDR3 has 13 residues. The V gene lost 7 bases and the J gene lost 4 bases, with 10 bases spanning the gap. From germline, CDR1 is SGHNT and CDR2 YENEEA. The CDR3 here is CASKGSGTGELFF. The CDR3 DNA sequence: TGTGCCAGCAAAGGAAGCGGCACCGGGGAGCTGTTTTTT.

This clone was detected a few times. The chain uses TRBV12-3 or TRBV12-4 and TRBJ1-1; D may be TRBD1 (5 bases). Trimming pared 4 bases from V and 2 bases from J, leaving 8 bases between. The CDR3 is made up of 13 amino acids. The CDR3: CASSYDSNTEAFF. CDR3 nucleotide sequence: TGTGCCAGCAGTTATGACAGTAACACTGAAGCTTTCTTT.

V is TRBV28 and J is TRBJ1-2, with 9 bases lining up with TRBD1. CDR3 length equals 15 residues. Germline V gene lookup returns CDR1 MDHEN and CDR2 SYDVKM. After removal of 10 bases from V and 2 bases from J, the junction contained 11 bases not matched to a gene. DNA of the CDR3: TGTGCCACAATGCGGGACAGGGCCCAAAACTATGGCTACACCTTC. It codes for CATMRDRAQNYGYTF.

This rearrangement joins TRBV7-9 to TRBJ2-5; 13 bases map to TRBD2. CDR3 size: 15 residues. V lost 4 bases, J lost 5 bases, and 4 bases stayed unmatched. From germline, CDR1 is SEHNR and CDR2 FQNEAQ (reference sequence). The CDR3 region has the DNA TGTGCCAGCAGCTCGGGACTAGCGGGGCATGAGACCCAGTACTTC. Translated: CASSSGLAGHETQYF.

V is TRBV28 and J is TRBJ1-1, with a tentative D call TRBD1 (5 bases). The CDR3 contains 12 residues. Trimming pared 7 bases from V and 8 bases from J, leaving 14 bases between. Germline values: CDR1 MDHEN, CDR2 SYDVKM. This chain's CDR3 is CASTGQVVEAFF. In nucleotides, the CDR3 is TGTGCCAGCACCGGACAAGTTGTGGAAGCTTTCTTT.